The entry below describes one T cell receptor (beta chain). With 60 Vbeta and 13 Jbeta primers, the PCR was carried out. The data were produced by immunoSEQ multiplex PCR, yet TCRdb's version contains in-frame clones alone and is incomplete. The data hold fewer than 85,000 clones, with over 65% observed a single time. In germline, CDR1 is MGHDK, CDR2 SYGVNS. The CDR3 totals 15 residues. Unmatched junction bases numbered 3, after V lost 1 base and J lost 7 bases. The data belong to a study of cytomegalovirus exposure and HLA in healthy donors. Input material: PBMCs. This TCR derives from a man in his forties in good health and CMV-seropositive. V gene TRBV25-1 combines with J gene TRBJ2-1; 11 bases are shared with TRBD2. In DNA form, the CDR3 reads TGTGCCAGCAGTGAATTAGCGGGAGGGCCTAATGAGCAGTTCTTC. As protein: CASSELAGGPNEQFF.